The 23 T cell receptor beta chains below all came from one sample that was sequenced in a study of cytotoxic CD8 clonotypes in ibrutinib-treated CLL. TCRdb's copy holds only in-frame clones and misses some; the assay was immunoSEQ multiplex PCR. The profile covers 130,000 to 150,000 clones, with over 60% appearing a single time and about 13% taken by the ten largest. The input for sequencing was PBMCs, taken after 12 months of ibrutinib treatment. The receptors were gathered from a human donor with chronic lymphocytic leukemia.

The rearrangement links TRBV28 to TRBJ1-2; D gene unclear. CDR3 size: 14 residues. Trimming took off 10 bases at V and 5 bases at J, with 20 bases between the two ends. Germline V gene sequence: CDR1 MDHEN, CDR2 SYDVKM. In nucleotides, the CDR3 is TGTGCCAACCTAGACGAACAGCTAAATTATGGCTACACCTTC. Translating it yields CANLDEQLNYGYTF.

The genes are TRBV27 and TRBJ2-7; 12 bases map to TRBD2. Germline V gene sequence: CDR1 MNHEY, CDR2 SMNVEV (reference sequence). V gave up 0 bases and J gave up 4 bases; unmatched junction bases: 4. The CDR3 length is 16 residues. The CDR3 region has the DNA TGTGCCAGCAGTTTATCGTGGACTAGCGGGACGTACGAGCAGTACTTC. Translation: CASSLSWTSGTYEQYF.

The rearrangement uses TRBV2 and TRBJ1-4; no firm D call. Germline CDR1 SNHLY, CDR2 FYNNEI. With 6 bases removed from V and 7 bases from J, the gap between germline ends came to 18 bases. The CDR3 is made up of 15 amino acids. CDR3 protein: CASREGEGRPEKLFF. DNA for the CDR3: TGTGCCAGCAGAGAGGGTGAAGGGAGGCCTGAAAAACTGTTTTTT.

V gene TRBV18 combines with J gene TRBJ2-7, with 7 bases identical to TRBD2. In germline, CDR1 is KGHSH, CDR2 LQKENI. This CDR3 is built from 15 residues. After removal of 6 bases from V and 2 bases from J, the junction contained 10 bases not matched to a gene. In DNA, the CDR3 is TGTGCCAGCTCCCCAGTCCTAGCGGTAACCTACGAGCAGTACTTC. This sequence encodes CASSPVLAVTYEQYF. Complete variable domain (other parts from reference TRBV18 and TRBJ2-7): NAGVMQNPRHLVRRRGQEARLRCSPMKGHSHVYWYRQLPEEGLKFMVYLQKENIIDESGMPKERFSAEFPKEGPSILRIQQVVRGDSAAYFCASSPVLAVTYEQYFGPGTRLTVT.

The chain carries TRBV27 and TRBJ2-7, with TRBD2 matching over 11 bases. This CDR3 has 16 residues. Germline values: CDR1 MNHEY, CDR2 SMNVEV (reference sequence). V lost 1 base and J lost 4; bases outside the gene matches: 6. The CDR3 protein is CASSLLVTSGKYEQYF. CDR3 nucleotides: TGTGCCAGCAGTTTATTGGTGACTAGCGGGAAATACGAGCAGTACTTC.

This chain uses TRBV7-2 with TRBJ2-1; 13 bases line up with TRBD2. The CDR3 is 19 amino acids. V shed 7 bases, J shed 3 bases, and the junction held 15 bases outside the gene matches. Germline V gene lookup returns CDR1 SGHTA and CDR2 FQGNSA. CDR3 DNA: TGTGCCAGCACCCTAGAGGGGACTAGCGGGACGGTTGTCTACAATGAGCAGTTCTTC. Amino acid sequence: CASTLEGTSGTVVYNEQFF. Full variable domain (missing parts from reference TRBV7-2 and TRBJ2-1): GAGVSQSPSNKVTEKGKDVELRCDPISGHTALYWYRQSLGQGLEFLIYFQGNSAPDKSGLPSDRFSAERTGGSVSTLTIQRTQQEDSAVYLCASTLEGTSGTVVYNEQFFGPGTRLTVL.

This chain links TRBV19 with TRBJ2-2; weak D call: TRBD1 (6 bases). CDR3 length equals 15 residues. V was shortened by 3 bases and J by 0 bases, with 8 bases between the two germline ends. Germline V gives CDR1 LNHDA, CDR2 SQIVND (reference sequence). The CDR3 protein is CASSMKGANTGELFF. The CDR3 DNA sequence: TGTGCCAGTAGTATGAAGGGGGCGAACACCGGGGAGCTGTTTTTT.

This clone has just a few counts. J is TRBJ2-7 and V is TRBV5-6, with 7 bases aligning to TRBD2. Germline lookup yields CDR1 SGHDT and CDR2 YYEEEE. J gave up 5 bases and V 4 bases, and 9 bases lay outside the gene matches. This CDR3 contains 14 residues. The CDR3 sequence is CASSTRVAGHEQYF. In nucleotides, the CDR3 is TGTGCCAGCAGCACCCGGGTAGCGGGCCACGAGCAGTACTTC.

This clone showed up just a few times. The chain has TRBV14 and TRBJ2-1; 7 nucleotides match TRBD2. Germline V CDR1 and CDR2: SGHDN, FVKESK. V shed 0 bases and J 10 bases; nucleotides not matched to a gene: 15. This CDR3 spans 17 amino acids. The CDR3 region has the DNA TGTGCCAGCAGCCAAGATATCCGCGGGAGTTTTAACCGGGAGCAGTTCTTC. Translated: CASSQDIRGSFNREQFF.

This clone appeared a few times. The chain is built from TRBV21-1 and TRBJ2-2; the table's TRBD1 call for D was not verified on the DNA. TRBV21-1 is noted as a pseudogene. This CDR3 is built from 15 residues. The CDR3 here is CASSKPQTNTGELFF. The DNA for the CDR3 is TGTGCCAGCAGCAAACCGCAGACGAACACCGGGGAGCTGTTTTTT.

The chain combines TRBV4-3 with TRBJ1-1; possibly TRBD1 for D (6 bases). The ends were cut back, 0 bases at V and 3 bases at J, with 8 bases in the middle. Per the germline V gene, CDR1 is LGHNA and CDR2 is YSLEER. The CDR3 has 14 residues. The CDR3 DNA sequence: TGCGCCAGCAGCCAAGATACAGGGTACACTGAAGCTTTCTTT. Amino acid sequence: CASSQDTGYTEAFF.

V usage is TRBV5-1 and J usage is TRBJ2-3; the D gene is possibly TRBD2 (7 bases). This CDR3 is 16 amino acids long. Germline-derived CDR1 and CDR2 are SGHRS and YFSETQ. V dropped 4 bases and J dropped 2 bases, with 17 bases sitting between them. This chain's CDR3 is CASSQAAGASTDTQYF. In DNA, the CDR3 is TGCGCCAGCAGCCAGGCGGCGGGGGCTTCCACAGATACGCAGTATTTT. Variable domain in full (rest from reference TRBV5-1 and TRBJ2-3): KAGVTQTPRYLIKTRGQQVTLSCSPISGHRSVSWYQQTPGQGLQFLFEYFSETQRNKGNFPGRFSGRQFSNSRSEMNVSTLELGDSALYLCASSQAAGASTDTQYFGPGTRLTVL.

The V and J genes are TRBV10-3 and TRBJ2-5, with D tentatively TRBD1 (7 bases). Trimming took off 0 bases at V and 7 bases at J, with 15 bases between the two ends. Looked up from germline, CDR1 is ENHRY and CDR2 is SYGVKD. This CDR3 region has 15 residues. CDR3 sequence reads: CAISESAGTDPTQYF. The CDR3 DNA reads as TGTGCCATCAGTGAGTCGGCGGGGACAGACCCGACCCAGTACTTC.

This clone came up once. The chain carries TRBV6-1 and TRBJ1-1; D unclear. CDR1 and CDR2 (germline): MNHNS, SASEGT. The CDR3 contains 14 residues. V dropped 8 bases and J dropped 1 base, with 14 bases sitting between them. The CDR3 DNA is TGTGCCAGCTCCTTAGGAGGGCAGAACACTGAAGCTTTCTTT. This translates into CASSLGGQNTEAFF.

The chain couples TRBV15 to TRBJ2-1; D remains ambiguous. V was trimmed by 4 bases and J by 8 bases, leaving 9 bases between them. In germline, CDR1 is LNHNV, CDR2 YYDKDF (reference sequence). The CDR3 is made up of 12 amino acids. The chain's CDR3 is CATSTLGHEQFF. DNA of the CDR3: TGTGCCACCAGCACCCTCGGACATGAGCAGTTCTTC.

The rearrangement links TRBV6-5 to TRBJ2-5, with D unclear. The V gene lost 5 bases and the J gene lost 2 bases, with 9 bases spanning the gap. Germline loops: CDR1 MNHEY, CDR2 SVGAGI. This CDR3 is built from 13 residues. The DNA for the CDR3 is TGTGCCAGCAGTCAACCGAATCAAGAGACCCAGTACTTC. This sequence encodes CASSQPNQETQYF.

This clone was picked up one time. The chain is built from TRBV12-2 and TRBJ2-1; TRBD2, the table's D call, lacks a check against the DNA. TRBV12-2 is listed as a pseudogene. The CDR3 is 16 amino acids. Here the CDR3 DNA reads TGTGCAAGTCGCTTAGGAGCTAGCGAAGACTACAATGAGCAGTTCTTC. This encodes CASRLGASEDYNEQFF.

In DNA, the CDR3 is TGTGCCAGCAGCTCCAGTTACGGCTCTGGGGCCAACGTCCTGACTTTC. This codes for CASSSSYGSGANVLTF. The V and J genes are TRBV5-6 and TRBJ2-6; D ambiguous. V was clipped by 3 bases and J by 0 bases, with 10 bases between them. The CDR3 runs to 16 residues. Germline V gene sequence: CDR1 SGHDT, CDR2 YYEEEE.

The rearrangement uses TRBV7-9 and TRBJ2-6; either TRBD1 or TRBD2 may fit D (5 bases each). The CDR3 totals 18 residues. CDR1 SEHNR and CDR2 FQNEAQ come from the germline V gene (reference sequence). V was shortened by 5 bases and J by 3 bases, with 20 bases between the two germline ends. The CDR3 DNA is TGTGCCAGCAGCCCCGGCCCCGATTCGGGGCGTGGGGCCAACGTCCTGACTTTC. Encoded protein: CASSPGPDSGRGANVLTF.

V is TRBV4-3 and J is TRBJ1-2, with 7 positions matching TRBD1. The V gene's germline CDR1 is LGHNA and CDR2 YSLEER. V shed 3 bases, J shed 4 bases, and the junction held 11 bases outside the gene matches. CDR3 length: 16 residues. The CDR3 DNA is TGCGCCAGCAGCCATCTCATTCCAGACAGGGTCTATGGCTACACCTTC. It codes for CASSHLIPDRVYGYTF.

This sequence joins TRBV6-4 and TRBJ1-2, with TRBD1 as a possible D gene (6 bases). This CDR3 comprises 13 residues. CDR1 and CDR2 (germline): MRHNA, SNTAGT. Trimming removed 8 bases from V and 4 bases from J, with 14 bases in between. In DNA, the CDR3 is TGTGCCAGCTGGGGGGGGCCGATCTATGGCTACACCTTC. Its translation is CASWGGPIYGYTF.

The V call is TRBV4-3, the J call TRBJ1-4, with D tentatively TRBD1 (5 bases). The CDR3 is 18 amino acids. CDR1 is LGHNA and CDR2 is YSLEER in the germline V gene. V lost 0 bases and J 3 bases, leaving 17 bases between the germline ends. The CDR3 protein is CASSQDRAGRSANEKLFF. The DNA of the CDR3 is TGCGCCAGCAGCCAAGATCGTGCAGGGCGGTCGGCTAATGAAAAACTGTTTTTT.

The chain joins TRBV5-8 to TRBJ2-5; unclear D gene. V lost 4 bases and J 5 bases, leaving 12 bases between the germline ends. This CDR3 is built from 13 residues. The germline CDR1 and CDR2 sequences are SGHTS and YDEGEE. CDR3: CASSPTTRETQYF. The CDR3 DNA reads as TGTGCCAGCAGCCCTACTACGAGGGAGACCCAGTACTTC. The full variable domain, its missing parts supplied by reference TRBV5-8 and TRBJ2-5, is EAGVTQSPTHLIKTRGQQATLRCSPISGHTSVYWYQQALGLGLQFLLWYDEGEERNRGNFPPRFSGRQFPNYSSELNVNALELEDSALYLCASSPTTRETQYFGPGTRLLVL.